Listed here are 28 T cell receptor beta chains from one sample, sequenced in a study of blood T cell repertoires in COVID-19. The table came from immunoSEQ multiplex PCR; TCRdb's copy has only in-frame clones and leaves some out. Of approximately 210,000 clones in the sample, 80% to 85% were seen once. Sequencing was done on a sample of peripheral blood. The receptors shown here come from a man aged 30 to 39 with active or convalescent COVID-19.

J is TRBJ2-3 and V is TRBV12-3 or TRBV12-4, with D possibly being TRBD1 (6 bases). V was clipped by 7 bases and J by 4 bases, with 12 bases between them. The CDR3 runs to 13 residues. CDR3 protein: CASTSQGPDTQYF. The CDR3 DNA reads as TGTGCCAGCACCTCGCAGGGGCCAGATACGCAGTATTTT.

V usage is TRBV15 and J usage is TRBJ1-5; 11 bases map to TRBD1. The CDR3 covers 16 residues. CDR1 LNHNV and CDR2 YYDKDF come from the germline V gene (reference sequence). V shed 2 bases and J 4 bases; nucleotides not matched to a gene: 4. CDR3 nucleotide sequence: TGTGCCACCAGCAGAACGGACAGGGGGCCGAATCAGCCCCAGCATTTT. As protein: CATSRTDRGPNQPQHF.

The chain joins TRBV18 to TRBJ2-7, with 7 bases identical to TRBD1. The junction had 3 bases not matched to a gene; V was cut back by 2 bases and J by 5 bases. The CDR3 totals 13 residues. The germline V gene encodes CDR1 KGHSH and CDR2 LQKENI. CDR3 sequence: CASSPTGAHEQYF. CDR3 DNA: TGTGCCAGCTCACCAACAGGGGCCCACGAGCAGTACTTC.

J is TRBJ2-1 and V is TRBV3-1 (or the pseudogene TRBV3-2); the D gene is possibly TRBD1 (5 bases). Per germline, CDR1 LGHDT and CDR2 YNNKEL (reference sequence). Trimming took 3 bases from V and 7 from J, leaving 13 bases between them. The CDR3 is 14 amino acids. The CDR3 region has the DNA TGTGCCAGCAGCCACAGGGCCTCCGGGAATGAGCAGTTCTTC. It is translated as CASSHRASGNEQFF.

CDR3: CASSYWADTEAFF. The CDR3 DNA reads as TGTGCCAGCAGTTACTGGGCAGACACTGAAGCTTTCTTT. The chain is built from TRBV6-5 and TRBJ1-1; D ambiguous. Trimming removed 1 base from V and 3 bases from J, with 6 bases in between. The germline V gene has CDR1 MNHEY and CDR2 SVGAGI. The CDR3 covers 13 residues.

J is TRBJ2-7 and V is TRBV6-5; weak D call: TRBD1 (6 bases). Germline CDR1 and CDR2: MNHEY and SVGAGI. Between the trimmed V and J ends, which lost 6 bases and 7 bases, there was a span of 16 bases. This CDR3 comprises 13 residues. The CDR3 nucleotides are TGTGCCAGCAGGGCAGGGGCCTCCTTAGAGCAGTACTTC. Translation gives CASRAGASLEQYF.

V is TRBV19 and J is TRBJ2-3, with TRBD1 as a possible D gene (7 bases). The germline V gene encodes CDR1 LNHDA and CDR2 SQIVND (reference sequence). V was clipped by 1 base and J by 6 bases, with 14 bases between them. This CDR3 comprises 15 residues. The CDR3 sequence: CASSIGGTATDTQYF. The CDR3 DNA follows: TGTGCCAGTAGTATAGGCGGGACAGCGACCGATACGCAGTATTTT.

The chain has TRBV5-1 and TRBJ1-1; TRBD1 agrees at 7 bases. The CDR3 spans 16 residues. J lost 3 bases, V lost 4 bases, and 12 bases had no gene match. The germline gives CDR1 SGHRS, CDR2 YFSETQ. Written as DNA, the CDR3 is TGCGCCAGCAGCCACGGGACAGCGGTAGGGGACACTGAAGCTTTCTTT. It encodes CASSHGTAVGDTEAFF.

The CDR3 spells CASSPAGDSYNEQFF. The CDR3 region has the DNA TGCGCCAGCAGCCCCGCAGGGGATTCGTACAATGAGCAGTTCTTC. V usage is TRBV4-3 and J usage is TRBJ2-1; D possibly corresponds to TRBD1 (6 bases). The CDR3 runs 15 residues. With 4 bases removed from V and 4 bases from J, the gap between germline ends came to 14 bases. In germline, CDR1 is LGHNA, CDR2 YSLEER.

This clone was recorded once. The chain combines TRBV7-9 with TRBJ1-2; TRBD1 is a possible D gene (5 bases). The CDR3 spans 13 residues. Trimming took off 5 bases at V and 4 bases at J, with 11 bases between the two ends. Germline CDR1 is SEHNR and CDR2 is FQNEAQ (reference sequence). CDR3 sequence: CASSPDSPYGYTF. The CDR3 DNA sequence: TGTGCCAGCAGCCCCGACAGCCCCTATGGCTACACCTTC.

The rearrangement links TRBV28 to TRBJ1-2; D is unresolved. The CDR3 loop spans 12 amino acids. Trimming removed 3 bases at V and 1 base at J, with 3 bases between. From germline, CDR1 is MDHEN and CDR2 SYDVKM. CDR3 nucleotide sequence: TGTGCCAGCAGTTTCTTTAACTATGGCTACACCTTC. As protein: CASSFFNYGYTF.

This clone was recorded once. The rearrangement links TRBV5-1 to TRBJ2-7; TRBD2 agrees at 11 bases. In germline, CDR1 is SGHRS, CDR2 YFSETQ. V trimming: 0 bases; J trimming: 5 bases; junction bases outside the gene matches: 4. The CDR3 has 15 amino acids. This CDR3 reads CASSLAGLAVNEQYF. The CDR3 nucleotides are TGCGCCAGCAGCTTGGCGGGACTAGCGGTTAACGAGCAGTACTTC.

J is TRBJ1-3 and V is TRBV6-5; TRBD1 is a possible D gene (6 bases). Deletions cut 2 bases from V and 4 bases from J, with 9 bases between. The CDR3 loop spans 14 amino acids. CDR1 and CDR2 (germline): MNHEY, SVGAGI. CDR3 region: CASSYGGGGNTIYF. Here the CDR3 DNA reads TGTGCCAGCAGTTACGGTGGGGGCGGAAACACCATATATTTT.

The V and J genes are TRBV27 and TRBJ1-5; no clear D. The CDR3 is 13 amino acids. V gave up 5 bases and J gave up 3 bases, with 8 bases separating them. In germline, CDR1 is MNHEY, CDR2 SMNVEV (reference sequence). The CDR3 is CASSAPYNQPQHF. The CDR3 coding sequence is TGTGCCAGCAGTGCCCCCTACAATCAGCCCCAGCATTTT.

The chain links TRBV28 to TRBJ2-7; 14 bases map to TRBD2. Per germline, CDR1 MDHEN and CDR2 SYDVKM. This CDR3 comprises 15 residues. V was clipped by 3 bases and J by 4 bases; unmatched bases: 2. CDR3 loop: CASSFGTSGSYEQYF. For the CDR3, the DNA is TGTGCCAGCAGTTTTGGGACTAGCGGGAGTTACGAGCAGTACTTC.

As DNA, the CDR3 is TGCGCCAGCAGCCAAGATCTCGGGGTAGCGGGAGCCTACGAGCAGTACTTC. This codes for CASSQDLGVAGAYEQYF. The V and J genes are TRBV4-1 and TRBJ2-7; 9 positions match TRBD2. This CDR3 has 17 residues. In germline, CDR1 is MGHRA, CDR2 YSYEKL. V lost 0 bases and J lost 2; bases outside the gene matches: 8.

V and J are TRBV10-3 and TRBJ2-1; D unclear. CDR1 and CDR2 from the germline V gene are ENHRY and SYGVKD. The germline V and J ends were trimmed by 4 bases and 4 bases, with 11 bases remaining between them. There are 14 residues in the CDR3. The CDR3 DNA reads TGTGCCATCAGTGGCCCGGGTCAGTACAATGAGCAGTTCTTC. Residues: CAISGPGQYNEQFF.

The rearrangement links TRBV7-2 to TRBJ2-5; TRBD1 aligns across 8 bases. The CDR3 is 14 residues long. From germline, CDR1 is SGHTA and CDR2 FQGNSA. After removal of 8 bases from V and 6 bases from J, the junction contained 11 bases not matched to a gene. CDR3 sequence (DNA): TGTGCCAGCGGACAGGGTACTCAAAGGAAGACCCAGTACTTC. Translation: CASGQGTQRKTQYF. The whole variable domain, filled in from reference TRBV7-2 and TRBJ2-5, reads GAGVSQSPSNKVTEKGKDVELRCDPISGHTALYWYRQSLGQGLEFLIYFQGNSAPDKSGLPSDRFSAERTGGSVSTLTIQRTQQEDSAVYLCASGQGTQRKTQYFGPGTRLLVL.

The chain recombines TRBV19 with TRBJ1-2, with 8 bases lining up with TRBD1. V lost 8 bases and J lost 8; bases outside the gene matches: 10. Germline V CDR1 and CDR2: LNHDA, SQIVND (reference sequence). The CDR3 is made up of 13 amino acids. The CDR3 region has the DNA TGTGCCAGTTCCAGGGGGCGCGAGAGGGGCTACACCTTC. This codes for CASSRGRERGYTF.

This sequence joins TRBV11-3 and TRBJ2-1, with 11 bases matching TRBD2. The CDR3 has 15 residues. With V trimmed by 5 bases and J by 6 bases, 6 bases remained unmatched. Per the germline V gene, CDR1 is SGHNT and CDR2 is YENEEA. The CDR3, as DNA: TGTGCCAGCAGCGCCCCTAGCGGGGGGAGCAATGAGCAGTTCTTC. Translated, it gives CASSAPSGGSNEQFF. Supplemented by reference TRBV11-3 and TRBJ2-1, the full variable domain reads EAGVVQSPRYKIIEKKQPVAFWCNPISGHNTLYWYLQNLGQGPELLIRYENEEAVDDSQLPKDRFSAERLKGVDSTLKIQPAELGDSAVYLCASSAPSGGSNEQFFGPGTRLTVL.

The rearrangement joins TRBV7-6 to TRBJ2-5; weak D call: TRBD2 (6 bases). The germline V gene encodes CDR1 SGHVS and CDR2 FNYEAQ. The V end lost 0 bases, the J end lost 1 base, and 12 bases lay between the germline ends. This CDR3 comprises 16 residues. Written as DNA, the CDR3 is TGTGCCAGCAGCTTAGCGAGTAGCGGCCTCCAAGAGACCCAGTACTTC. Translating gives CASSLASSGLQETQYF. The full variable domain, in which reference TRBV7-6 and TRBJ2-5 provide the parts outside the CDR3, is GAGVSQSPRYKVTKRGQDVALRCDPISGHVSLYWYRQALGQGPEFLTYFNYEAQQDKSGLPNDRFSAERPEGSISTLTIQRTEQRDSAMYRCASSLASSGLQETQYFGPGTRLLVL.

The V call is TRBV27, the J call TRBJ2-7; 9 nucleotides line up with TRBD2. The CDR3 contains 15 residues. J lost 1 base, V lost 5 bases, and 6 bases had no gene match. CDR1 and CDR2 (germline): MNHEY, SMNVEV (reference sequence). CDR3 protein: CASSSGRSLSYEQYF. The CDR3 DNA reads TGTGCCAGCAGTAGCGGGAGGTCATTATCCTACGAGCAGTACTTC.

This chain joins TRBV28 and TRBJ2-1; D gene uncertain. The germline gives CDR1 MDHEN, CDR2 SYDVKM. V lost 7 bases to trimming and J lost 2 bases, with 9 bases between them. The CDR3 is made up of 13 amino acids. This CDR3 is CASNVEPYNEQFF. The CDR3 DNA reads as TGTGCCAGCAACGTAGAGCCCTACAATGAGCAGTTCTTC.

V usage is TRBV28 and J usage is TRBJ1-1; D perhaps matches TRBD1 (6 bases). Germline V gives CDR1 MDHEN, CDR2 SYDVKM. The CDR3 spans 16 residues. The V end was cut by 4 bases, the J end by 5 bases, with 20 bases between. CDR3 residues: CASSYSNRGAKTEAFF. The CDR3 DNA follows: TGTGCCAGCAGTTATTCGAATCGGGGGGCTAAAACTGAAGCTTTCTTT.

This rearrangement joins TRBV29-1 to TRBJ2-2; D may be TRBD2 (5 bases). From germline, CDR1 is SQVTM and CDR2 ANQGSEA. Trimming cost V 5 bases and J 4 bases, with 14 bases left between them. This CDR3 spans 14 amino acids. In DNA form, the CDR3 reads TGCAGCGTTCGACGCAGGACTTTCACCGGGGAGCTGTTTTTT. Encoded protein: CSVRRRTFTGELFF.

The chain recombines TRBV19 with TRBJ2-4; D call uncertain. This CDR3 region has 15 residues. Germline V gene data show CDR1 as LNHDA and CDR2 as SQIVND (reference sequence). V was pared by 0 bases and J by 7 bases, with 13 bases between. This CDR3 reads CASSIDNLLENIQYF. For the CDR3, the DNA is TGTGCCAGTAGTATAGATAATTTGTTGGAGAACATTCAGTACTTC.

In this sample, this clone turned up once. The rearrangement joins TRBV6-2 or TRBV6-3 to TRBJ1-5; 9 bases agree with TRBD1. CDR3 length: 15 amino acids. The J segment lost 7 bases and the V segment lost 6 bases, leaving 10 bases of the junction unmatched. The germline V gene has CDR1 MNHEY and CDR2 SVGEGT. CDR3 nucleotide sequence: TGTGCCAGCAGCTCAGAGGACAGGGGTGTACAGCCCCAGCATTTT. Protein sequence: CASSSEDRGVQPQHF.

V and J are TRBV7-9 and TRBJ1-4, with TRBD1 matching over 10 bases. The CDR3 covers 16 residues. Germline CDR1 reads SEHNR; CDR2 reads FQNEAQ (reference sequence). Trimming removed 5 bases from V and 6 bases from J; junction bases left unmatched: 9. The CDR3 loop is CASSQLRTGGDEKLFF. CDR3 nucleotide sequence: TGTGCCAGCAGCCAACTACGGACAGGGGGGGATGAAAAACTGTTTTTT.